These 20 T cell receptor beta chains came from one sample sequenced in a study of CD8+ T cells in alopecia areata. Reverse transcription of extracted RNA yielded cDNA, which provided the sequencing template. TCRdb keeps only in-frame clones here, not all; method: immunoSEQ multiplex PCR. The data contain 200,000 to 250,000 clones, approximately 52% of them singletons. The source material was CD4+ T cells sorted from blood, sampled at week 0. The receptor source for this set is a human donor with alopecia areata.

The CDR3 protein is CASSLGYGTGSIGNQPQHF. CDR3 nucleotides: TGTGCCAGCAGCTTAGGTTACGGGACAGGGAGTATTGGCAATCAGCCCCAGCATTTT. The chain combines TRBV7-2 with TRBJ1-5, with 9 bases identical to TRBD1. Germline V gene lookup returns CDR1 SGHTA and CDR2 FQGNSA. V shed 1 base, J shed 2 bases, and the junction held 12 bases outside the gene matches. This CDR3 contains 19 residues.

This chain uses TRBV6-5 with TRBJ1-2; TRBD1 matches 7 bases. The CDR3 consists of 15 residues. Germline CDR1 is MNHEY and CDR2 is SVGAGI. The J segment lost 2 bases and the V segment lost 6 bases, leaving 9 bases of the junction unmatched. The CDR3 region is CASRDNRGTNYGYTF. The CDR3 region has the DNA TGTGCCAGCAGGGATAACAGGGGAACCAACTATGGCTACACCTTC.

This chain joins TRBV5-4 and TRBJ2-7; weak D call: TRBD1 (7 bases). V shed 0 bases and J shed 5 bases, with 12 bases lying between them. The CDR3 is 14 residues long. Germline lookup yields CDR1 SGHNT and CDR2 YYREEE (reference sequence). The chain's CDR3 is CASSLGRGQNEQYF. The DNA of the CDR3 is TGTGCCAGCAGCTTGGGGAGGGGACAGAACGAGCAGTACTTC.

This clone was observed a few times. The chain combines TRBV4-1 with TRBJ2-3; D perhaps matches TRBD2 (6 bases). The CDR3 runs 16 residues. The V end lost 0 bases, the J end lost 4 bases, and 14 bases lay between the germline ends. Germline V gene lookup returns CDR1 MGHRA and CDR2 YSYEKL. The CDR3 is CASSQDSHGSADTQYF. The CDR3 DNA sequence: TGCGCCAGCAGCCAAGATTCCCACGGGAGCGCAGATACGCAGTATTTT.

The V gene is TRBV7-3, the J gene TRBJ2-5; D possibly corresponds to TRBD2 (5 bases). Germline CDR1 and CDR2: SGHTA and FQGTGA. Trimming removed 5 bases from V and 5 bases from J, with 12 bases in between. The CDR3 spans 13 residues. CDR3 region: CASSAGLGETQYF. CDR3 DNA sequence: TGTGCCAGCAGCGCCGGACTTGGGGAGACCCAGTACTTC.

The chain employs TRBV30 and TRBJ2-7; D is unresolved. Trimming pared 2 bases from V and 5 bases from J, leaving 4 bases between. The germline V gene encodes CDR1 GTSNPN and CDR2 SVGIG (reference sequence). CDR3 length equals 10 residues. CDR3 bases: TGTGCCTGGAGTAGCCACGAGCAGTACTTC. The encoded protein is CAWSSHEQYF. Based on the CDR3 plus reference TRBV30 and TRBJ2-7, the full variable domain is SQTIHQWPATLVQPVGSPLSLECTVEGTSNPNLYWYRQAAGRGLQLLFYSVGIGQISSEVPQNLSASRPQDRQFILSSKKLLLSDSGFYLCAWSSHEQYFGPGTRLTVT.

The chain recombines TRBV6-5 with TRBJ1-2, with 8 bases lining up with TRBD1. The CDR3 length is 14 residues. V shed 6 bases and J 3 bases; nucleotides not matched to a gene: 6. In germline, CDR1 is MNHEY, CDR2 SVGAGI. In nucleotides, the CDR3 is TGTGCCAGCAGCTACGGGGGACAGGACTATGGCTACACCTTC. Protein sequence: CASSYGGQDYGYTF.

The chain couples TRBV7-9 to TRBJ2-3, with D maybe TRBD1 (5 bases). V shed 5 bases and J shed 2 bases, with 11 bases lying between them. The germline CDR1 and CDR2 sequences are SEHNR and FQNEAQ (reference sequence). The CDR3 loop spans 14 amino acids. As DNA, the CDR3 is TGTGCCAGCAGCCAGGTAGGGGCCACAGATACGCAGTATTTT. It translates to CASSQVGATDTQYF.

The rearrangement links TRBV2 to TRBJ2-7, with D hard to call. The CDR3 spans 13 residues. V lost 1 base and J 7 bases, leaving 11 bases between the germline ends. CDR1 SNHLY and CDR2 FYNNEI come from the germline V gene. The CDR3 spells CASSEVPAGEQYF. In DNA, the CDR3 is TGTGCCAGCAGTGAAGTGCCGGCCGGGGAGCAGTACTTC.

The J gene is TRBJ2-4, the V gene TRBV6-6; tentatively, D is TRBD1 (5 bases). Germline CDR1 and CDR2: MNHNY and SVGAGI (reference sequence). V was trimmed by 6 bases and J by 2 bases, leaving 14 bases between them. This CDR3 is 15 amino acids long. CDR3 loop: CASRSGAGTKNIQYF. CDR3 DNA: TGTGCCAGCAGGAGTGGGGCTGGAACCAAAAACATTCAGTACTTC.

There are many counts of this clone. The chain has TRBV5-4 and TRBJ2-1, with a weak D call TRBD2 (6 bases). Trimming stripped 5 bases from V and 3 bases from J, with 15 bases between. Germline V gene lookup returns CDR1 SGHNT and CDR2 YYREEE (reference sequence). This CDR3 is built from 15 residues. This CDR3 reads CASRDQGGLYNEQFF. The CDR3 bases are TGTGCCAGCAGAGACCAGGGAGGTCTCTACAATGAGCAGTTCTTC. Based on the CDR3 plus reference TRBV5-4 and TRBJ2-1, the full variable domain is ETGVTQSPTHLIKTRGQQVTLRCSSQSGHNTVSWYQQALGQGPQFIFQYYREEENGRGNFPPRFSGLQFPNYSSELNVNALELDDSALYLCASRDQGGLYNEQFFGPGTRLTVL.

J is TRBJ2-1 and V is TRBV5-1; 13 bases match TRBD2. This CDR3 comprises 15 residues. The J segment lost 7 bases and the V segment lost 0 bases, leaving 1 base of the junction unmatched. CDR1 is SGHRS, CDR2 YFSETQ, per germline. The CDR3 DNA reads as TGCGCCAGCAGCTTGGGACTAGCGGGGGGTAATGAGCAGTTCTTC. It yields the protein CASSLGLAGGNEQFF.

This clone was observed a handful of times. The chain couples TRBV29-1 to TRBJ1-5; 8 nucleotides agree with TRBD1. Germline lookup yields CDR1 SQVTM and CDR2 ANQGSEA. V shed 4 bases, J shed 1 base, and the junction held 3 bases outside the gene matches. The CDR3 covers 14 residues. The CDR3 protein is CSVGGDRSNQPQHF. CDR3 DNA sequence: TGCAGCGTTGGGGGGGACAGGAGCAATCAGCCCCAGCATTTT. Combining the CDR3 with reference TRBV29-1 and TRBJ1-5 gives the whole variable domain SAVISQKPSRDICQRGTSLTIQCQVDSQVTMMFWYRQQPGQSLTLIATANQGSEATYESGFVIDKFPISRPNLTFSTLTVSNMSPEDSSIYLCSVGGDRSNQPQHFGDGTRLSIL.

The chain's CDR3 is CAWSVRDRGRTGELFF. In DNA form, the CDR3 reads TGTGCCTGGAGTGTAAGGGACAGGGGACGCACCGGGGAGCTGTTTTTT. The chain uses TRBV30 and TRBJ2-2; 10 bases are shared with TRBD1. This CDR3 comprises 16 residues. Germline CDR1 reads GTSNPN; CDR2 reads SVGIG (reference sequence). V lost 0 bases and J lost 4; bases outside the gene matches: 5.

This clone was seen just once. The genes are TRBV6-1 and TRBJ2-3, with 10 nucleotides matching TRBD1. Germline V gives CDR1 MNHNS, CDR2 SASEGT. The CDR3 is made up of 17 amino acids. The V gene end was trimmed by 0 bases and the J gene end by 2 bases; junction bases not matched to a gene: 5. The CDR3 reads CASSEAYGTGVTDTQYF. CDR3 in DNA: TGTGCCAGCAGTGAAGCTTACGGGACAGGGGTCACAGATACGCAGTATTTT.

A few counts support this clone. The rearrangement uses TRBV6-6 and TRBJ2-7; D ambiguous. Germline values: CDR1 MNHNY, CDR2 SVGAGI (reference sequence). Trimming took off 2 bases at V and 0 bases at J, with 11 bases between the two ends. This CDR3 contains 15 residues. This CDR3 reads CASSYGNGSSYEQYF. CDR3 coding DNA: TGTGCCAGCAGTTACGGTAACGGAAGCTCCTACGAGCAGTACTTC.

DNA for the CDR3: TGTGCCAGCAGTGAATACAGGACAGGGGGAAGCTATGGCTACACCTTC. It specifies CASSEYRTGGSYGYTF. V is TRBV25-1 and J is TRBJ1-2; 10 bases are a match to TRBD1. J was trimmed by 4 bases and V by 0 bases; bases with no gene match: 5. Germline V gene lookup returns CDR1 MGHDK and CDR2 SYGVNS. CDR3 size: 16 residues.

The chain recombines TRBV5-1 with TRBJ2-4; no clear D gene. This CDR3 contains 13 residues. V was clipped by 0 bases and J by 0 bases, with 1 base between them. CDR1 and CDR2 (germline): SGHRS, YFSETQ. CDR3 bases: TGCGCCAGCAGCTTGGTAGCCAAAAACATTCAGTACTTC. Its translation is CASSLVAKNIQYF.

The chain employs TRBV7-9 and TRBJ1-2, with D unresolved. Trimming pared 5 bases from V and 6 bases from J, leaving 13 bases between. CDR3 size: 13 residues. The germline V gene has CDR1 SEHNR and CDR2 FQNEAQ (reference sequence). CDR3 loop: CASSPRIGNGYTF. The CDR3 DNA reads TGTGCCAGCAGCCCCCGGATAGGGAATGGCTACACCTTC.

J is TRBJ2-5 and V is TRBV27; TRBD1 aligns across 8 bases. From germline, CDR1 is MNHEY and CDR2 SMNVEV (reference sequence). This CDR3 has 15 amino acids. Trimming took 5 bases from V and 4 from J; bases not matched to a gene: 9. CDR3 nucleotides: TGTGCCAGCAGTCCCCAATTAACAGGGGGAGAGACCCAGTACTTC. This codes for CASSPQLTGGETQYF.